Listed below are T cell receptor beta chains from one sample, sequenced in a study of T cells in narcolepsy. Generated by immunoSEQ multiplex PCR, the TCRdb table keeps only in-frame clones and is missing some. The repertoire has approximately 35,000 clones, 87% of them found once; the top ten carry roughly 0.89%. The sequencing sample was made of CD45RA- memory CD4+ T cells from PBMCs. Receptor source: a human donor with narcolepsy. Both conserved end residues are part of each CDR3. The D gene is left open where the match is weak. Rows may omit the clone size; those that give it use once, few, many or a size class.

clone_size d_call j_call v_call cdr3_nt cdr3_aa
. TRBD1 TRBJ1-1 TRBV30 TGTGCCTGGCAGGGGGCGCAGACTGAAGCTTTCTTT CAWQGAQTEAFF
. TRBD1 TRBJ2-7 TRBV6-1 TGTGCCGGAAGGACAGGTCTCTACGAGCAGTACTTC CAGRTGLYEQYF
. TRBD2 TRBJ2-3 TRBV9 TGTGCCAGCAGCGTTCGGACTAGCGACACGCAGTATTTT CASSVRTSDTQYF
. TRBD2 TRBJ2-7 TRBV18 TGTGCCAGCTCACCATTCGGGACTAGCGCCGGAGGGCAGCTCTCCTACGAGCAGTACTTC CASSPFGTSAGGQLSYEQYF
once TRBD2 TRBJ2-3 TRBV4-3 TGCGCCAGCAGCCCCCAGGGACTAGCGGGGGGGCCCCGAGATACGCAGTATTTT CASSPQGLAGGPRDTQYF
. . TRBJ2-1 TRBV29-1 TGCAGCGTTGAGGCCCGACTTAATGAGCAGTTCTTC CSVEARLNEQFF
few . TRBJ1-2 TRBV5-8 TGTGCCAGCAGCTTACGAGGGCCCCAGGGCTACACCTTC CASSLRGPQGYTF
. TRBD1 TRBJ1-2 TRBV19 TGTGCCAGTAGGGGGACAGGGGTACACTATGGCTACACCTTC CASRGTGVHYGYTF
. . TRBJ2-7 TRBV29-1 TGCAGCTGTCGCAGCTCCTACGAGCAGTACTTC CSCRSSYEQYF
few TRBD1 TRBJ1-6 TRBV19 TGTGCCAGTAGTATCGTAGGGGGCGCGAATTCACCCCTCCACTTT CASSIVGGANSPLHF
. TRBD1 TRBJ1-5 TRBV15 TGTGCCACCAGCAGAGAAGGGACAGCTAATCAGCCCCAGCATTTT CATSREGTANQPQHF
once . TRBJ2-4 TRBV4-1 TGCGCCAGCAGCCAGCCAACGGACTCTAAAAACATTCAGTACTTC CASSQPTDSKNIQYF
. . TRBJ1-2 TRBV28 TGTGCCAGCAGTTTTGGGGTTAACTATGGCTACACCTTC CASSFGVNYGYTF
. . TRBJ2-3 TRBV29-1 TGCAGCGTTGAAGCACTGGTGTCGGATACGCAGTATTTT CSVEALVSDTQYF
once . TRBJ2-1 TRBV20-1 TGCAGTGCTAGAGATCCTGGGATTCAGTTCTTC CSARDPGIQFF
. . TRBJ1-5 TRBV28 TGTGCCAGCAAAGAGAATTTCAATCAGCCCCAGCATTTT CASKENFNQPQHF
. . TRBJ2-3 TRBV28 TGTGCCAGCAGTCGCCCCGGGACATTAAAGGGGGATACGCAGTATTTT CASSRPGTLKGDTQYF
few . TRBJ2-5 TRBV13 TGTGCCAGCAGCTTAGCTAATCAAGAGACCCAGTACTTC CASSLANQETQYF
. TRBD2 TRBJ2-3 TRBV9 TGTGCCAGCAGCGAGCGGGAGGGCTCCTTCACAGATACGCAGTATTTT CASSEREGSFTDTQYF
few . TRBJ2-3 TRBV7-8 TGTGCCAGCAGCTCCGTGCGGATGGATACGCAGTATTTT CASSSVRMDTQYF
. TRBD1 TRBJ1-3 TRBV5-6 TGTGCCAGCAGCCTCGCCGGGACAGGGGGAAACACCATATATTTT CASSLAGTGGNTIYF